This T cell receptor beta chain was observed in a study of cytotoxic CD8 clonotypes in ibrutinib-treated CLL. Profiling relied on immunoSEQ multiplex PCR, and the TCRdb table lists in-frame clones only, not all of them. The data show 250,000 to 350,000 clones, with 76% seen just once and about 5.7% held by the top ten. Whole-study results and caveats: Clonality increased with ibrutinib response but returned toward baseline at progression.

This clone was detected only once. Its antigen is still unknown. The CDR3 has 14 residues. Looked up from germline, CDR1 is LNHNV and CDR2 is YYDKDF (reference sequence). V trimming: 1 base; J trimming: 5 bases; junction bases outside the gene matches: 3. From cryopreserved PBMCs came 1.5 to 2.5 micrograms of genomic DNA used for TCR beta libraries. The material was PBMCs, obtained at disease progression, from a patient treated with ibrutinib. The sequence was obtained from a human donor with chronic lymphocytic leukemia. The chain has TRBV15 and TRBJ2-3; 7 nucleotides align to TRBD1. CDR3 coding DNA: TGTGCCACCAGCAGAGGGGGGACAGAAGATACGCAGTATTTT. Protein product: CATSRGGTEDTQYF.